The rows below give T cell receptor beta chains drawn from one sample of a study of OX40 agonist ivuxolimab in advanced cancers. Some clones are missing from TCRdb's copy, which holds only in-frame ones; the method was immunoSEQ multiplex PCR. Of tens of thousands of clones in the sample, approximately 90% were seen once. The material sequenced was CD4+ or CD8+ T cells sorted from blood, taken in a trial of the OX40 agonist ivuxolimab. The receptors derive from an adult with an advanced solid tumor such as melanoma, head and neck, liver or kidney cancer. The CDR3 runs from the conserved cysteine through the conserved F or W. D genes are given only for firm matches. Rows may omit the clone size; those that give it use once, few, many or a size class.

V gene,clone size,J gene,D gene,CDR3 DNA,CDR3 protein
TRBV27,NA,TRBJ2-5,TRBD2,TGTGCCAGCAGTTCAGCGGGAGTGGTTACCCAGTACTTC,CASSSAGVVTQYF
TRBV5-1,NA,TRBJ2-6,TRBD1,TGCGCCAGCAGCCCGCTTTGGACAGGGGGCTCTGGGGCCAACGTCCTGACTTTC,CASSPLWTGGSGANVLTF
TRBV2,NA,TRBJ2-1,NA,TGTGCCAGCACCCCGGACATCTCCTACAATGAGCAGTTCTTC,CASTPDISYNEQFF
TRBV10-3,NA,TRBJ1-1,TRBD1,TGTGCCATCAGTGCGGCGGGACAGCCGAACACTGAAGCTTTCTTT,CAISAAGQPNTEAFF
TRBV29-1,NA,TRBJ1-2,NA,TGCAGCGTTGAAGGTATGGGTTGGCCCGACCCGCGTTCTTACACCTTC,CSVEGMGWPDPRSYTF
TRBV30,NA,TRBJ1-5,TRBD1,TGTGCCTGGAGTACAGGGGTAAGCAATCAGCCCCAGCATTTT,CAWSTGVSNQPQHF
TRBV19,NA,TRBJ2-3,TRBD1,TGTGCCAGTAGTCCCGGCAGGGGGCGGACAGATACGCAGTATTTT,CASSPGRGRTDTQYF
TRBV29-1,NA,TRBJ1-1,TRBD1,TGCAGCGGGGGACAGCATATGAACACTGAAGCTTTCTTT,CSGGQHMNTEAFF
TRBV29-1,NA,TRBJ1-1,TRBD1,TGCAGCGTTGATGGGCAGGGGGGCAGAGGCACTGAAGCTTTCTTT,CSVDGQGGRGTEAFF
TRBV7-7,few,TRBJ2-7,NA,TGTGCTAGCAGCTGGACAGTTCCCCACGAGCAGTACTTC,CASSWTVPHEQYF
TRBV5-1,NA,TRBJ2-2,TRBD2,TGCGCCAGCAGCCCCAGGCAGGGCAGCGGGAGGAACACCGGGGAGCTGTTTTTT,CASSPRQGSGRNTGELFF
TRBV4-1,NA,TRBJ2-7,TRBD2,TGCGCCAGCAGCCCCGGGACTACCTTTACCTACGAGCAGTACTTC,CASSPGTTFTYEQYF
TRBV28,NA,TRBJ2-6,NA,TGTGCCAGTAGCCCCCGGCGCCACTCTGGGGCCAACGTCCTGGCTTTC,CASSPRRHSGANVLAF
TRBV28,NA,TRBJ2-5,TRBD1,TGTGCCAGCAGTCCGCCCGGGACAGCTAAAGAGACCCAGTACTTC,CASSPPGTAKETQYF
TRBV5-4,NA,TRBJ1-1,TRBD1,TGTGCCAGCAGCCCACCGGACAGGGCTGCTGAAGCTTTCTTT,CASSPPDRAAEAFF
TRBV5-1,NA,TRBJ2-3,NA,TGCGCCAGCAGCTTGGCCACAGGTCAGGCGCAGTATTTT,CASSLATGQAQYF
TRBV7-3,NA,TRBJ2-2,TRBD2,TGTGCCAGCAGCTTCAGCGGGGGAGACACCGGGGAGCTGTTTTTT,CASSFSGGDTGELFF
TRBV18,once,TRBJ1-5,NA,TGTGCCAGCTCATCGGGGCCGGCGGAGGGGCCCCAGCATTTT,CASSSGPAEGPQHF
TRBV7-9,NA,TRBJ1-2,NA,TGTGCCAGCAGCCCACACACTTATGGCTACACCTTC,CASSPHTYGYTF
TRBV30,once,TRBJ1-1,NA,TGTGCCCAAGTAAGGTTAGGGGGGCCGAACACTGAAGCTTTCTTT,CAQVRLGGPNTEAFF
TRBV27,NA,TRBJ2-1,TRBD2,TGTGCCAGCAGTCCCAGCGGGACCTACAATGAGCAGTTCTTC,CASSPSGTYNEQFF
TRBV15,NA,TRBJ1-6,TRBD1,TGTGCCACCAGGAACCCCGGGACAGGCCATTCACCCCTCCACTTT,CATRNPGTGHSPLHF
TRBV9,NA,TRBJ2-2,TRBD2,TGTGCCAGCAGCGTGACTAGCGGGAGCAATCGCGGGGAGCTGTTTTTT,CASSVTSGSNRGELFF
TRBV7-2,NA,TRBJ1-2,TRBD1,TGTGCCAGCAGCCCTGGACAGGGTTCCGGTGGCTACACCTTC,CASSPGQGSGGYTF
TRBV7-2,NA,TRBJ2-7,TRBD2,TGTGCCAGCAGCCGACGACTAGCCGCTAGTAGAGAGCAGTACTTC,CASSRRLAASREQYF
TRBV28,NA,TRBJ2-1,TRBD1,TGTGCCAGCAGTTTATGGGGACAGGGGGCCGACAATGAGCAGTTCTTC,CASSLWGQGADNEQFF
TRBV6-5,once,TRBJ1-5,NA,TGTGCCAGCAGTTATGAGGTAAATCAGCCCCAGCATTTT,CASSYEVNQPQHF
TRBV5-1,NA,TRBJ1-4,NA,TGCGCCAGCAGCTCGGACGGTGGTAATGAAAAACTGTTTTTT,CASSSDGGNEKLFF
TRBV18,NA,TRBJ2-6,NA,TGTGCCAGCTCACCAAGGGCCAGCTCTGGGGCCAACGTCCTGACTTTC,CASSPRASSGANVLTF
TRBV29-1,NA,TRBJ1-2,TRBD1,TGCAGCGTTGAAAAGGGGGCAGAACTTTATGGCTACACCTTC,CSVEKGAELYGYTF
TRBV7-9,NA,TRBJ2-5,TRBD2,TGTGCCAGCAGCGGACATGGACTAGGTCAAGAGACCCAGTACTTC,CASSGHGLGQETQYF
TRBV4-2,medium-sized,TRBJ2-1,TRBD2,TGTGCCAGCAGCCAAGACGGACTAGCGGGAGGTAATGAGCAGTTCTTC,CASSQDGLAGGNEQFF
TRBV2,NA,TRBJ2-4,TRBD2,TGTGCCGGGGGGAGCGGGAGGAAATCCAAAAACATTCAGTACTTC,CAGGSGRKSKNIQYF
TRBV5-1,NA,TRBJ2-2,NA,TGCGCCAGCAAGGCGCGGGAGAACACCGGGGAGCTGTTTTTT,CASKARENTGELFF
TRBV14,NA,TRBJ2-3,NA,TGTGCCAGCAGCCAAGCGAGCTCAGATACGCAGTATTTT,CASSQASSDTQYF
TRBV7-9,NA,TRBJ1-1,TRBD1,TGTGCCAGCAGCAAGGACAGGGTCACTGAAGCTTTCTTT,CASSKDRVTEAFF
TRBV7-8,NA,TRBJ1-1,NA,TGTGCCAGCAGCCAGGGTACGGGGAATTTGAACACTGAAGCTTTCTTT,CASSQGTGNLNTEAFF
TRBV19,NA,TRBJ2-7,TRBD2,TGTGCCAGTAGTATAGCTTCCGACTCCGGACTAGCGGGAGTCTACGAGCAGTACTTC,CASSIASDSGLAGVYEQYF
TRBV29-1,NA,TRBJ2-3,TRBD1,TGCAGCGTCGGGACAGCTAGCACAGATACGCAGTATTTT,CSVGTASTDTQYF
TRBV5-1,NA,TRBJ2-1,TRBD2,TGCGCCAGCGGCATACCCGGGACTAGCGTAAACAATGAGCAGTTCTTC,CASGIPGTSVNNEQFF
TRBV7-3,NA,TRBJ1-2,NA,TGTGCCAGCAGCCCCGGCAGGGGCTATGGCTACACCTTC,CASSPGRGYGYTF
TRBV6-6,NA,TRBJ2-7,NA,TGTGCCAGCGCCCGGGACAAACCCTACGAGCAGTACTTC,CASARDKPYEQYF
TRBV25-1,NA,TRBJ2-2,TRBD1,TGTGCCAGCAGGAAGGGACAGGGGGCGTTTGGCGGGGAGCTGTTTTTT,CASRKGQGAFGGELFF
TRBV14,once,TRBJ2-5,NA,TGTGCCAGCAGCCAAGGAGCCCCTTGGCGAGCGGAGGAGGAGACCCAGTACTTC,CASSQGAPWRAEEETQYF
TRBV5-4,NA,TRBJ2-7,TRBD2,TGTGCCAGCAGCTTTAGCGGGAGGGCGGGAGAGCAGTACTTC,CASSFSGRAGEQYF
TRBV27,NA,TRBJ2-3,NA,TGTGCCAGCAGCTTCGAGGCAGGGTTGACAGATACGCAGTATTTT,CASSFEAGLTDTQYF
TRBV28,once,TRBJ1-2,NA,TGTGCCAGCAGTTTTAACAGAAATCGGGGCTACACCTTC,CASSFNRNRGYTF
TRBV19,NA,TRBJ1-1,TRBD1,TGTGCCAGTAGTGACAGGGATTACACTGAAGCTTTCTTT,CASSDRDYTEAFF
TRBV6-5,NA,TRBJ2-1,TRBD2,TGTGCCAGCAGTATGGCGGGAGGAGAATACAATGAGCAGTTCTTC,CASSMAGGEYNEQFF
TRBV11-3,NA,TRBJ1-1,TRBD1,TGTGCCAGCAGCTTAGATGGACAGGTGAACACTGAAGCTTTCTTT,CASSLDGQVNTEAFF
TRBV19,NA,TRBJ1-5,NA,TGTGCCAGTAGTATCGGGTGGGGCAATCAGCCCCAGCATTTT,CASSIGWGNQPQHF
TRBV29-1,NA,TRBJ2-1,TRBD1,TGCAGCGTCCAGGGACAGTCCTACAATGAGCAGTTCTTC,CSVQGQSYNEQFF
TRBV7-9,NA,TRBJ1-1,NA,TGTGCCAGCAGCACTGGACAGCTGAACACTGAAGCTTTCTTT,CASSTGQLNTEAFF